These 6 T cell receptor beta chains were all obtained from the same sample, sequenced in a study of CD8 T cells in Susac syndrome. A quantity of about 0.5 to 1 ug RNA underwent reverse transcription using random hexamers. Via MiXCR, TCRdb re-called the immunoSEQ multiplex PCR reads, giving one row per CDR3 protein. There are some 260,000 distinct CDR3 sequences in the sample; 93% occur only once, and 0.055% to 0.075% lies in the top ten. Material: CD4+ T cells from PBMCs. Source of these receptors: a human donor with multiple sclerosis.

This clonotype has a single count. CDR3 sequence: CASSLGMYSDTQYF. The CDR3 region has the DNA TGTGCCAGCAGCTTAGGGATGTATTCGGATACGCAGTATTTT. This sequence joins TRBV7-2 and TRBJ2-3; D is undetermined. In germline, CDR1 is SGHTA, CDR2 FQGNSA. The germline V and J ends were trimmed by 1 base and 6 bases, with 11 bases remaining between them. The CDR3 consists of 14 residues.

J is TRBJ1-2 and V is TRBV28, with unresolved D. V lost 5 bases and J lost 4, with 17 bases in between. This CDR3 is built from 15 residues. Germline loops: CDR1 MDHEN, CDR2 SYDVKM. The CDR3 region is CASSAPVGWSYGYTF. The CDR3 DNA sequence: TGTGCCAGCAGTGCCCCGGTGGGCTGGAGCTATGGCTACACCTTC.

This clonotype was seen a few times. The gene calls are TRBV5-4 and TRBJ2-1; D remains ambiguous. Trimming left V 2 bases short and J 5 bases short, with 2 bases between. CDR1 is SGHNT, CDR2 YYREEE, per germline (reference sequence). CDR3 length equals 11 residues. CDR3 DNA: TGTGCCAGCAGCTTAGACAATGAGCAGTTCTTC. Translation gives CASSLDNEQFF. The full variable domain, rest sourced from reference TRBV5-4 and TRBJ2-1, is ETGVTQSPTHLIKTRGQQVTLRCSSQSGHNTVSWYQQALGQGPQFIFQYYREEENGRGNFPPRFSGLQFPNYSSELNVNALELDDSALYLCASSLDNEQFFGPGTRLTVL.

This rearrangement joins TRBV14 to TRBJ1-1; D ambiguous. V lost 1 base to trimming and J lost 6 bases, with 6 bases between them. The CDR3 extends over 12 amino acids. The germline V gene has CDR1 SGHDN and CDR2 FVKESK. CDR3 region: CASSQVWPEAFF. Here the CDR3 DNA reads TGTGCCAGCAGCCAAGTATGGCCTGAAGCTTTCTTT.

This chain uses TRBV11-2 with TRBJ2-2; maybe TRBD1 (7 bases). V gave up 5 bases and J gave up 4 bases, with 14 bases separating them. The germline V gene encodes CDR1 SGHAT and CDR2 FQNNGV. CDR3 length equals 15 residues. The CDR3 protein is CASSPRQGLTGELFF. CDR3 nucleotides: TGTGCCAGCAGCCCCCGACAGGGACTCACCGGGGAGCTGTTTTTT.

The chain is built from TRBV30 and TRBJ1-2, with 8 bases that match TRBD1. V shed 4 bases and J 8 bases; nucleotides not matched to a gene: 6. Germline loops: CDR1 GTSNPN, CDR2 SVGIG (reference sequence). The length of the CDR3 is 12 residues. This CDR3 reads CAWTSGTGGYTF. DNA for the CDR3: TGTGCCTGGACCTCGGGGACAGGAGGCTACACCTTC.